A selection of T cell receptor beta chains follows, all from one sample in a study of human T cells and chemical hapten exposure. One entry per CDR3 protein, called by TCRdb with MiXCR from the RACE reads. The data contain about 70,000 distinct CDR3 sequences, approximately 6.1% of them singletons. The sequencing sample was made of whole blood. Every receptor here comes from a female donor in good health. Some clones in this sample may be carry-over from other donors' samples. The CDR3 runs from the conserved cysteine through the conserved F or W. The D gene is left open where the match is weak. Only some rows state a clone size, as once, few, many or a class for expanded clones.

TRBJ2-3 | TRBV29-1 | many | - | TGCAGCGTTAGGGGCGCAGATACGCAGTATTTT | CSVRGADTQYF
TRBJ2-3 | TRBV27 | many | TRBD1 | TGTGCCAGCAGCCCGGGGACAGCTACGCAGTATTTT | CASSPGTATQYF
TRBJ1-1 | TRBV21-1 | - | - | TGTGCCAGCTCCTGCCGAGGTCCCTCGCACACTGAAGCTTTCTTT | CASSCRGPSHTEAFF
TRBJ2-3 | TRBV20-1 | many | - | TGCAGTGCTAGATCGGACTCATCAGATACGCAGTATTTT | CSARSDSSDTQYF
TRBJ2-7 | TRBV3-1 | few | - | TGTGCCACCAGGGGGGGGGGCACCGAGCAGTACTTC | CATRGGGTEQYF
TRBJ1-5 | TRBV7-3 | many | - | TGTGCCAGCAGCTCAGGGGTAGATCAGCCCCAGCATTTT | CASSSGVDQPQHF
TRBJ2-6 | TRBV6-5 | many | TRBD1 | TGTGCCAGCAGTGGGACAGGTCCAGGGGCCAACGTCCTGACTTTC | CASSGTGPGANVLTF
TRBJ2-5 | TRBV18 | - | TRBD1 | TGTACCAGCTCACAATCCGGACAGGGGGCTCGAGAGACCCAGTACTTC | CTSSQSGQGARETQYF
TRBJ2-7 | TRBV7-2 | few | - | TGTGCCAGCAGCCCAGGTCCCCTCAACGAGCAGTACTTC | CASSPGPLNEQYF
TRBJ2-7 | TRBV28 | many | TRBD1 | TGTGCGGTACACGGGACAGCCCCCTACGAGCAGTACTTC | CAVHGTAPYEQYF
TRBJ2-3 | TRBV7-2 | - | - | TGTGCCAGCAGCTTATCCGCTCGGGATACGCAGTATTTT | CASSLSARDTQYF
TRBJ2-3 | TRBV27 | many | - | TGTGCCAGCAGGCGCGCCGGGGGAACAGATACGCAGTATTTT | CASRRAGGTDTQYF
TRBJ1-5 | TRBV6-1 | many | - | TGTGCCAGCAGTGGCCAATACAAACCCCAGCATTTT | CASSGQYKPQHF
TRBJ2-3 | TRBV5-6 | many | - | TGTGCCAGCAGCTTGGGGCTAACAGACGCGCAGTATTTT | CASSLGLTDAQYF
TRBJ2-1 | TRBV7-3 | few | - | TGTGCCAGCAGCAACCGGGACGGAAAGCAGTTCTTC | CASSNRDGKQFF
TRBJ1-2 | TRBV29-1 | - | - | TGCAGCGTTGTGTGGTTGGAGGATGGCTACACCTTC | CSVVWLEDGYTF
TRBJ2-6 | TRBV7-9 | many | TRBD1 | TGTGCCAGCAGCTTTCGGACAGGGCAGTCTGGGGCCAACGTCCTGACTTTC | CASSFRTGQSGANVLTF